These 20 T cell receptor beta chains originate from one sample sequenced in a study of CD8+CD57+ T cells in acquired aplastic anemia. Genomic DNA templated the TCR beta VDJ and CDR3 profiling. Using its own MiXCR run on the reads, TCRdb lists one record per CDR3 protein. The sample includes 250,000 to 350,000 distinct CDR3 sequences, 45% to 65% of them seen just once. Only patients with CD8+CD57+ cell expansion on flow cytometry were chosen for sequencing. Sequencing was carried out using sorted CD4+, CD8+, or CD8+CD57+ T cells (not recorded which) from PBMCs. These receptors came from a human donor with aplastic anemia.

V is TRBV29-1 and J is TRBJ2-7; D may be TRBD2 (5 bases). V lost 7 bases and J lost 2, with 15 bases in between. This CDR3 comprises 13 residues. Germline V gene data show CDR1 as SQVTM and CDR2 as ANQGSEA. CDR3 in DNA: TGCAGCGGGGGAGAGTCCTTTGCCTACGAGCAGTACTTC. Protein: CSGGESFAYEQYF.

The J gene is TRBJ2-6, the V gene TRBV24-1; D tentatively fits TRBD1 or TRBD2 (5 bases each). V lost 4 bases and J 0 bases, leaving 12 bases between the germline ends. CDR1 is KGHDR, CDR2 SFDVKD, per germline. This CDR3 has 17 residues. The CDR3 loop reads CATSDPGRFSGANVLTF. CDR3 nucleotide sequence: TGTGCCACCAGTGACCCGGGACGGTTCTCTGGGGCCAACGTCCTGACTTTC.

About this clonotype: Since the CDR3 does not end with the conserved phenylalanine or tryptophan, this likely comes from a read error. This chain links TRBV11-2 with TRBJ1-5, with D uncertain. Germline V gene lookup returns CDR1 SGHAT and CDR2 FQNNGV. V gave up 2 bases and J gave up 1 base, with 3 bases separating them. CDR3 length equals 13 residues. CDR3 region: CASSLLSNQPQHL. The CDR3, as DNA: TGTGCCAGCAGCTTACTAAGCAATCAGCCCCAGCATCTT.

This clonotype was recorded a few times. The chain uses TRBV20-1 and TRBJ2-7; D is uncertain. Germline CDR1 reads DFQATT; CDR2 reads SNEGSKA (reference sequence). CDR3 size: 11 residues. V was pared by 6 bases and J by 3 bases, with 9 bases between. Here the CDR3 DNA reads TGCAGTGCCAGAAAGGTCTACGAGCAGTACTTC. Residues: CSARKVYEQYF.

This clonotype occurred a few times. The chain uses TRBV24-1 and TRBJ2-1; D perhaps matches TRBD1 (6 bases). Germline lookup yields CDR1 KGHDR and CDR2 SFDVKD. V was shortened by 3 bases and J by 8 bases, with 10 bases between the two germline ends. The CDR3 runs 13 residues. This CDR3 is CATSDPDRYEQFF. The CDR3 bases are TGTGCCACCAGTGATCCAGACAGGTATGAGCAGTTCTTC.

The rearrangement uses TRBV6-4 and TRBJ2-1; 14 nucleotides line up with TRBD2. CDR1 and CDR2 (germline): MRHNA, SNTAGT. V gave up 3 bases and J gave up 9 bases; unmatched junction bases: 10. CDR3 length: 17 residues. The CDR3 loop reads CASSEKIGTSGSIEQFF. CDR3 nucleotide sequence: TGTGCCAGCAGTGAAAAGATCGGGACTAGCGGGAGCATTGAGCAGTTCTTC.

V gene TRBV19 combines with J gene TRBJ2-2; D assignment may be TRBD1 or TRBD2 (7 bases each). CDR3 size: 17 residues. Germline loops: CDR1 LNHDA, CDR2 SQIVND (reference sequence). Trimming left V 5 bases short and J 2 bases short, with 18 bases between. The CDR3 spells CASSPIGGTENTGELFF. The CDR3 DNA reads as TGTGCCAGTAGTCCTATCGGGGGGACAGAAAACACCGGGGAGCTGTTTTTT. The complete variable domain, with remaining parts taken from reference TRBV19 and TRBJ2-2, reads DGGITQSPKYLFRKEGQNVTLSCEQNLNHDAMYWYRQDPGQGLRLIYYSQIVNDFQKGDIAEGYSVSREKKESFPLTVTSAQKNPTAFYLCASSPIGGTENTGELFFGEGSRLTVL.

This clonotype has at least ten counts. The rearrangement uses TRBV25-1 and TRBJ2-1; D is tentatively TRBD1 or TRBD2 (5 bases each). V lost 3 bases and J lost 8, with 17 bases in between. Per germline, CDR1 MGHDK and CDR2 SYGVNS. This CDR3 spans 15 amino acids. This chain's CDR3 is CASSDPGTRDDEQFF. CDR3 sequence (DNA): TGTGCCAGCAGTGACCCCGGGACCCGAGACGATGAGCAGTTCTTC.

Regarding this clonotype: Because it lacks the conserved phenylalanine or tryptophan at the end, this CDR3 is likely a read error. The V gene is TRBV9, the J gene TRBJ1-1; D not certain. Trimming removed 4 bases at V and 0 bases at J, with 10 bases between. This CDR3 has 14 amino acids. CDR1 is SGDLS and CDR2 is YYNGEE in the germline V gene. CDR3 amino acids: CASSLGRLNTEAFS. The CDR3 coding sequence is TGTGCCAGCAGCCTAGGACGGCTGAACACTGAAGCTTTCTCT.

In nucleotides, the CDR3 is TGTGCCAGCAGTTACGTAGGGGACGAGCAGTACTTC. As protein: CASSYVGDEQYF. The rearrangement uses TRBV6-5 and TRBJ2-7, with D possibly TRBD1 on 5 matching bases. The V gene's germline CDR1 is MNHEY and CDR2 SVGAGI. V gave up 2 bases and J gave up 5 bases, with 7 bases separating them. CDR3 length: 12 residues.

This clonotype was seen at least ten times. The J gene is TRBJ2-5, the V gene TRBV2; no clear D. CDR1 is SNHLY, CDR2 FYNNEI, per germline. CDR3 length equals 12 residues. V gave up 3 bases and J gave up 7 bases, with 9 bases separating them. As DNA, the CDR3 is TGTGCCAGCAGTGACAGCTCTTGGACCCAGTACTTC. Protein product: CASSDSSWTQYF. The full variable domain, completed using reference TRBV2 and TRBJ2-5, is EPEVTQTPSHQVTQMGQEVILRCVPISNHLYFYWYRQILGQKVEFLVSFYNNEISEKSEIFDDQFSVERPDGSNFTLKIRSTKLEDSAMYFCASSDSSWTQYFGPGTRLLVL.

The rearrangement joins TRBV15 to TRBJ2-1; D is undetermined. CDR3 length: 13 residues. Germline loops: CDR1 LNHNV, CDR2 YYDKDF (reference sequence). Trimming stripped 0 bases from V and 10 bases from J, with 10 bases between. CDR3 in DNA: TGTGCCACCAGCAGAGATGTCCCGGGCGAGCAGTTCTTC. It translates to CATSRDVPGEQFF.

V is TRBV9 and J is TRBJ2-7, with D possibly TRBD2 on 5 matching bases. Trimming left V 0 bases short and J 4 bases short, with 14 bases between. This CDR3 region has 15 residues. Germline V CDR1 and CDR2: SGDLS, YYNGEE. CDR3 sequence reads: CASSVGGGGTYEQYF. CDR3 DNA sequence: TGTGCCAGCAGCGTAGGTGGAGGAGGCACGTACGAGCAGTACTTC.

Details on this clonotype: One junction end does not reproduce the germline sequence, and a read error may be involved. The V gene is TRBV7-9, the J gene TRBJ2-3; D gene ambiguous. Germline V gives CDR1 SEHNR, CDR2 FQNEAQ (reference sequence). The CDR3 extends over 12 amino acids. The CDR3 region is CASSQVYDTQYF. Here the CDR3 DNA reads TGCGCCAGCAGCCAGGTCTATGATACGCAGTATTTT.

This chain links TRBV12-3 or TRBV12-4 with TRBJ1-4; D call uncertain. The CDR3 consists of 14 residues. V lost 1 base, J lost 8 bases, and 11 bases lay in between. This CDR3 reads CASSLVERGEKLFF. The CDR3 bases are TGTGCCAGCAGTTTAGTGGAGAGAGGAGAAAAACTGTTTTTT.

This sequence joins TRBV6-2 or TRBV6-3 and TRBJ1-2; perhaps TRBD1 as D (5 bases). Germline CDR1 MNHEY, CDR2 SVGEGT. The V and J ends lost 6 bases and 8 bases respectively, with 19 bases between them. This CDR3 spans 14 amino acids. The CDR3, as DNA: TGTGCCAGCAGACTCGGGGAAGGGGCGGGAGGCTACACCTTC. Translated: CASRLGEGAGGYTF.

The chain uses TRBV20-1 and TRBJ1-1; 10 nucleotides match TRBD1. After removal of 0 bases from V and 5 bases from J, the junction contained 9 bases not matched to a gene. The CDR3 extends over 16 amino acids. The V gene's germline CDR1 is DFQATT and CDR2 SNEGSKA (reference sequence). As DNA, the CDR3 is TGCAGTGCTAGAGATAGCGACAGGGGGCGAAAGACTGAAGCTTTCTTT. Its translation is CSARDSDRGRKTEAFF.

The V gene is TRBV30, the J gene TRBJ1-2; D uncertain. The CDR3 runs to 12 residues. The V gene lost 1 base and the J gene lost 2 bases, with 5 bases spanning the gap. The germline V gene encodes CDR1 GTSNPN and CDR2 SVGIG (reference sequence). The CDR3 bases are TGTGCCTGGAGTGGTGGGAACTATGGCTACACCTTC. Translating gives CAWSGGNYGYTF. Complete variable domain (other parts from reference TRBV30 and TRBJ1-2): SQTIHQWPATLVQPVGSPLSLECTVEGTSNPNLYWYRQAAGRGLQLLFYSVGIGQISSEVPQNLSASRPQDRQFILSSKKLLLSDSGFYLCAWSGGNYGYTFGSGTRLTVV.

The rearrangement links TRBV20-1 to TRBJ2-5; D gene ambiguous. The CDR3 consists of 12 residues. Trimming pared 0 bases from V and 5 bases from J, leaving 7 bases between. Germline loops: CDR1 DFQATT, CDR2 SNEGSKA (reference sequence). CDR3 bases: TGCAGTGCTAGAGATCCTTGGGAGACCCAGTACTTC. Its translation: CSARDPWETQYF.

V is TRBV7-3 and J is TRBJ2-7, with 12 bases fitting TRBD1. Losses at the gene ends were 5 bases for V and 5 bases for J; bases not matched to a gene: 13. Germline CDR1 SGHTA, CDR2 FQGTGA. The CDR3 has 17 amino acids. DNA for the CDR3: TGTGCCAGCAGCCCCTACGCCGGGACAGGGGGCGGGGACGAGCAGTACTTC. Translation: CASSPYAGTGGGDEQYF.